Reported below is one TCR beta chain. The target antigen is unknown. This specimen belongs to a study of PD-L1 blockade in urothelial cancer. Overall study findings and caveats: Below-median pretreatment blood TCR clonality was a predictor of better survival.

This table comes from immunoSEQ multiplex PCR, and its TCRdb copy is limited to in-frame clones, with some not included. The table lists about 91,000 clones, 75% to 90% of them singletons. As for time point: peripheral blood 6 weeks after treatment start. Germline V gives CDR1 SGHAT, CDR2 FQNNGV. The V gene lost 1 base and the J gene lost 6 bases, with 9 bases spanning the gap. This CDR3 is built from 14 residues. The specimen was PBMCs, collected around atezolizumab (anti-PD-L1) treatment. This chain uses TRBV11-2 with TRBJ2-2; TRBD1 is a possible D gene (6 bases). The sequence came from a man between 70 and 80 years old with urothelial cancer. The CDR3 bases are TGTGCCAGCAGCTTAGCAGGGGCGCCCGGGGAGCTGTTTTTT. Protein product: CASSLAGAPGELFF.